The entry that follows covers one T cell receptor (beta chain) sequence. The read terminates 3 residues before the CDR3 end, so the remaining end is supplied by the germline J gene. CDR3 size: 14 residues. Germline CDR1 and CDR2: SGHTA and FQGNSA. Average input was around 1,100 ng genomic DNA for immunoSEQ TCR beta CDR3 amplification. Produced via immunoSEQ multiplex PCR; TCRdb's table is partial and in-frame only. The sample table sets out roughly 20,000 clones. This sample is drawn from a study of T cells in women clearing cervical HPV infection. Whole-study context: HLA type stays a possible confounder, typing being limited.

The source of this sequence is a woman aged 18 to 75 with a cervical HPV16 infection that either progressed to CIN3+ or cleared (not recorded which). V is TRBV7-2 and J is TRBJ1-4; D remains unclear. The sequenced material came from blood buffy coat. CDR3 in amino acids: CASSRYSYNSPLFF. The part of the CDR3 DNA that was read is TGTGCCAGCAGCCGGTACTCCTATAATTCACCA.